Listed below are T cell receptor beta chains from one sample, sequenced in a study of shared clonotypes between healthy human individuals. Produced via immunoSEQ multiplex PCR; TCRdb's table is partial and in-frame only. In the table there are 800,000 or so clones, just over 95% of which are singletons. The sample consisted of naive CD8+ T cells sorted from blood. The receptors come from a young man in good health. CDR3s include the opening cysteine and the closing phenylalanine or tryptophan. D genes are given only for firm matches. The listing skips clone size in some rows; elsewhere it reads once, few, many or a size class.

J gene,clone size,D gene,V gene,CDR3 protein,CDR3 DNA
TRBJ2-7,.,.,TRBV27,CASSLGGTYEQYF,TGTGCCAGCAGTTTGGGTGGAACTTACGAGCAGTACTTC
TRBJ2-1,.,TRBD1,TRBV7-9,CASSFRTGEAGSYNEQFF,TGTGCCAGCAGCTTCCGGACAGGGGAAGCGGGATCCTACAATGAGCAGTTCTTC
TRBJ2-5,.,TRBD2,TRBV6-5,CASRVTSANSETQYF,TGTGCCAGCAGGGTGACTAGCGCCAATTCAGAGACCCAGTACTTC
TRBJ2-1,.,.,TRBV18,CASSPPSGPSEQFF,TGTGCCAGCTCACCGCCGTCCGGCCCCTCAGAACAGTTCTTC
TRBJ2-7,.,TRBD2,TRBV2,CASSGTSGIRYEQYF,TGTGCCAGCAGTGGGACTAGCGGAATCCGCTACGAGCAGTACTTC
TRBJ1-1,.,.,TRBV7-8,CASSPSRYREAFF,TGTGCCAGCAGCCCAAGCCGTTACAGAGAAGCTTTCTTT
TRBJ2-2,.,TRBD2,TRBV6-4,CASSGGGNTGELFF,TGTGCCAGCAGCGGCGGGGGTAACACCGGGGAGCTGTTTTTT
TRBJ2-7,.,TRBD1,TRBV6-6,CAVGQGVEQYF,TGTGCCGTGGGACAGGGGGTTGAGCAGTACTTC
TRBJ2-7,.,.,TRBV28,CASSFLSAGGYEQYF,TGTGCCAGCAGTTTCCTATCGGCCGGGGGCTACGAGCAGTACTTC
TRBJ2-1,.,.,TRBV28,CASSLDYNEQFF,TGTGCCAGCAGCCTGGACTACAATGAGCAGTTCTTC
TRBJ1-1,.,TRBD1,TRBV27,CASRGQGDTEAFF,TGTGCCAGCAGAGGACAGGGGGACACTGAAGCTTTCTTT
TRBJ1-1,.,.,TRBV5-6,CASSTRGAGVGTEAFF,TGTGCCAGCAGCACGCGTGGGGCAGGGGTGGGCACTGAAGCTTTCTTT
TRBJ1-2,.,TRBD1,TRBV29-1,CSVEQGEGYGYTF,TGCAGCGTTGAACAGGGGGAAGGATATGGCTACACCTTC
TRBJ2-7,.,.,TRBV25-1,CASGWRFGDEQYF,TGTGCCAGCGGGTGGCGATTTGGAGACGAGCAGTACTTC
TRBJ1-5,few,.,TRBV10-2,CASSENPGNSNQPQHF,TGCGCCAGCAGTGAGAATCCAGGGAATAGCAATCAGCCCCAGCATTTT
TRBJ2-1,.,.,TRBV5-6,CASSIGQYNEQFF,TGTGCCAGCAGCATCGGACAGTACAATGAGCAGTTCTTC
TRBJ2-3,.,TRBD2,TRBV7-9,CASSYLAGVAHVTDTQYF,TGTGCCAGCAGCTACCTAGCGGGAGTCGCCCATGTGACAGATACGCAGTATTTT
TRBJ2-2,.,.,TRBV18,CASSPPPFDTGELFF,TGTGCCAGCTCACCACCGCCTTTTGACACCGGGGAGCTGTTTTTT
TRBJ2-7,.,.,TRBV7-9,CASSLAAWGRNYEQYF,TGTGCCAGCAGCTTAGCTGCCTGGGGACGGAACTACGAGCAGTACTTC
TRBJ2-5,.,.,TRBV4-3,CASSQDVGSLETQYF,TGCGCCAGCAGCCAAGATGTGGGTTCCTTAGAGACCCAGTACTTC
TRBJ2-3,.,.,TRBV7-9,CASSYRGTQYF,TGTGCCAGCAGCTACCGGGGTACGCAGTATTTT
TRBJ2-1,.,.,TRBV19,CASSIGLDEQFF,TGTGCCAGTAGTATAGGTTTGGATGAGCAGTTCTTC
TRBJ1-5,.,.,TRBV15,CATSRALTDSNQPQHF,TGTGCCACCAGCAGAGCCCTGACAGACAGCAATCAGCCCCAGCATTTT
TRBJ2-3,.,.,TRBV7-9,CASSRLDGHTDTQYF,TGTGCCAGCAGCCGTTTAGACGGACACACAGATACGCAGTATTTT